Given below is one TCR beta chain in context. Its antigen is undetermined. This CDR3 has 14 amino acids. In germline, CDR1 is SGHRS, CDR2 YFSETQ. Trimming shortened V by 4 bases and J by 9 bases, and 14 bases separated the two germline ends. This specimen belongs to a study of cytomegalovirus exposure and HLA in healthy donors. Points from the study as a whole: Follow-up analysis seemed to connect common viral pathogens with several of the most significant clusters identified. In a later analysis, productive TCRs from donors in an Asian-associated ancestry cluster reportedly carried fewer N-insertions than the cohort mean.

In the PCR, 60 Vbeta and 13 Jbeta primers were used. As originally analysed: Roughly 11 million of the roughly 80 million unique TCR beta chains counted in a later analysis were shared. Data came from immunoSEQ multiplex PCR; TCRdb stores just in-frame clones and leaves some out. That table gives V, J and clone size, and the DNA gave D and trimming. This listing includes about 200,000 clones. What was sequenced was PBMCs. This receptor was taken from a woman in her thirties in good health and CMV-seropositive. The chain couples TRBV5-1 to TRBJ1-6; D is unclear. The DNA for the CDR3 is TGCGCCAGCAGCATGGACCCATCGAGTTCACCCCTCCACTTT. It translates to CASSMDPSSSPLHF.